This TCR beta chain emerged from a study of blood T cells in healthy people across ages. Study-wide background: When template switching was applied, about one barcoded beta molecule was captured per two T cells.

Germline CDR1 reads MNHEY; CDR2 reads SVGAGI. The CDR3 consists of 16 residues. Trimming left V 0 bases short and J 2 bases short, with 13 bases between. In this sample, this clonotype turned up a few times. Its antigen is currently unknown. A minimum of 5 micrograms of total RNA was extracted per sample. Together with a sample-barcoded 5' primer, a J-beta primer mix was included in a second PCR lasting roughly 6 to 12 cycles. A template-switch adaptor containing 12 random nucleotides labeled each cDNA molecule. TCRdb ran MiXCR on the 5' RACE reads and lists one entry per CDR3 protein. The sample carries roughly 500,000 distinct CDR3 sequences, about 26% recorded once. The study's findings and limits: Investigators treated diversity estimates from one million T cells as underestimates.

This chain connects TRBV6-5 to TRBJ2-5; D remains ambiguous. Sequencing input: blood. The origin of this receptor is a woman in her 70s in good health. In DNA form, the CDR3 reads TGTGCCAGCAGTTACTCGGGCTACTCTTTGCAAGAGACCCAGTACTTC. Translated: CASSYSGYSLQETQYF.